The 9 T cell receptor beta chains listed next were all sequenced from one sample in a study of blood T cell repertoires in COVID-19. TCRdb's copy holds only in-frame clones and misses some; the assay was immunoSEQ multiplex PCR. The sample carries about 110,000 clones, 65% to 85% recorded once. The source material was peripheral blood. All receptors come from a woman aged 65 to 85 with acute or convalescent COVID-19.

The rearrangement joins TRBV5-8 to TRBJ1-1; D may be TRBD1 (5 bases). This CDR3 is built from 17 residues. Germline V gene sequence: CDR1 SGHTS, CDR2 YDEGEE. V shed 4 bases and J shed 1 base, with 20 bases lying between them. CDR3 coding DNA: TGTGCCAGCAGCCTAAATTTCGGGGGGGTCCCGAACACTGAAGCTTTCTTT. Protein: CASSLNFGGVPNTEAFF.

The sample holds one count of this clone. V gene TRBV19 combines with J gene TRBJ2-5, with 8 bases lining up with TRBD1. This CDR3 has 15 amino acids. V lost 7 bases and J lost 5; bases outside the gene matches: 12. Germline V gene lookup returns CDR1 LNHDA and CDR2 SQIVND (reference sequence). The CDR3 loop is CASTIGQGGRETQYF. Here the CDR3 DNA reads TGTGCCAGTACTATCGGACAGGGTGGAAGGGAGACCCAGTACTTC.

The rearrangement links TRBV3-1 (or the pseudogene TRBV3-2) to TRBJ2-5; 10 nucleotides line up with TRBD2. The CDR3 length is 18 residues. Germline V gene lookup returns CDR1 LGHDT and CDR2 YNNKEL (reference sequence). J lost 1 base, V lost 4 bases, and 12 bases had no gene match. CDR3 nucleotide sequence: TGTGCCAGCAGCCCCTGGGGGCAGCGGGGGGGAACCCAAGAGACCCAGTACTTC. Amino acid sequence: CASSPWGQRGGTQETQYF.

The rearrangement joins TRBV13 to TRBJ1-3; D remains unclear. Trimming left V 3 bases short and J 0 bases short, with 15 bases between. Germline V CDR1 and CDR2: PRHDT, FYEKMQ (reference sequence). The CDR3 contains 17 residues. CDR3 nucleotide sequence: TGTGCCAGCAGCTTCATTGGAGTGGGGAGCTCTGGAAACACCATATATTTT. This codes for CASSFIGVGSSGNTIYF.

The chain has TRBV7-8 and TRBJ2-3; D may be TRBD1 (6 bases). Trimming left V 4 bases short and J 6 bases short, with 8 bases between. CDR1 and CDR2 from the germline V gene are SGHVS and FQNEAQ. The CDR3 runs 12 residues. CDR3 DNA sequence: TGTGCCAGCAGCTCACAGGGCGATACGCAGTATTTT. Translated: CASSSQGDTQYF.

The chain has TRBV3-1 (or the pseudogene TRBV3-2) and TRBJ2-2, with 10 positions matching TRBD1. Germline V gene sequence: CDR1 LGHDT, CDR2 YNNKEL (reference sequence). Trimming cost V 1 base and J 7 bases; bases outside gene matches: 9. The CDR3 has 17 residues. The CDR3, as DNA: TGTGCCAGCAGCCAAGCTTCCCGGGACAGGGGCGGCGGGGAGCTGTTTTTT. Translating it yields CASSQASRDRGGGELFF.

V usage is TRBV9 and J usage is TRBJ1-1; TRBD1 is a possible D gene (6 bases). This CDR3 region has 15 residues. Trimming took 0 bases from V and 3 from J, leaving 12 bases between them. Germline V lookup: CDR1 SGDLS, CDR2 YYNGEE. CDR3 DNA: TGTGCCAGCAGCGTAGACCACAGGGTGGACACTGAAGCTTTCTTT. Its translation: CASSVDHRVDTEAFF. The full variable domain, rest sourced from reference TRBV9 and TRBJ1-1, is DSGVTQTPKHLITATGQRVTLRCSPRSGDLSVYWYQQSLDQGLQFLIQYYNGEERAKGNILERFSAQQFPDLHSELNLSSLELGDSALYFCASSVDHRVDTEAFFGQGTRLTVV.

The CDR3 here is CASSSGLAGGRFNEQFF. In DNA, the CDR3 is TGTGCCAGCAGCTCGGGACTAGCGGGGGGGCGGTTCAATGAGCAGTTCTTC. The V call is TRBV7-2, the J call TRBJ2-1; 16 nucleotides align to TRBD2. In germline, CDR1 is SGHTA, CDR2 FQGNSA. Trimming removed 4 bases from V and 6 bases from J; junction bases left unmatched: 6. This CDR3 contains 17 residues.

J is TRBJ2-7 and V is TRBV6-5; D perhaps matches TRBD1 (6 bases). Trimming removed 0 bases at V and 3 bases at J, with 12 bases between. CDR3 length equals 15 residues. Germline-derived CDR1 and CDR2 are MNHEY and SVGAGI. CDR3: CASSYSGASNYEQYF. Here the CDR3 DNA reads TGTGCCAGCAGTTACTCGGGGGCCTCCAACTACGAGCAGTACTTC.